This T cell receptor beta chain was captured by sequencing in a study of cytomegalovirus exposure and HLA in healthy donors. Study at large: Among over 300 genotyped donors, roughly 81% fell in the Caucasian-associated ancestry cluster. Study-level results: According to a later analysis, most TCR beta chains associated with CMV appeared HLA-restricted. When a later analysis was performed, an Asian-associated ancestry cluster reportedly had fewer N-insertions than the roughly 640-donor mean. Earlier results showed most TCR beta V segments being productive about 87% or about 30% of the time.

Note on this clone: The target antigen is unknown.

Trimming removed 5 bases at V and 7 bases at J, with 14 bases between. Looked up from germline, CDR1 is SGHVS and CDR2 is FNYEAQ. The CDR3 has 14 residues. The PCR had 60 Vbeta and 13 Jbeta primers. Produced via immunoSEQ multiplex PCR; TCRdb's table is partial and in-frame only. The sample lists 150,000 to 200,000 clones, around four fifths occurring once. The TCR was taken from a man aged 18 to 30 in good health and CMV-seropositive. This chain joins TRBV7-6 and TRBJ1-4; D uncertain. The material sequenced was PBMCs. This chain's CDR3 is CASSRGSEAEKLFF. In DNA form, the CDR3 reads TGTGCCAGCAGCCGAGGGTCGGAAGCTGAAAAACTGTTTTTT.